One sample yielded the 7 T cell receptor beta chains listed below, sequenced in a study of T cell repertoires in cytomegalovirus infection. TCRdb recomputed calls from the reads with MiXCR, one row per CDR3 protein. Seen here are 830,000 or so distinct CDR3 sequences, 32% observed once, and the top ten hold roughly 12%. Their target antigens are unknown. This material consisted of cultured CD8+ T cells from PBMCs, taken from culture after CMV antigen stimulation. These receptors came from a human donor in good health (CMV status not recorded). Some clones in this sample may be carry-over from other donors' samples.

The V and J genes are TRBV28 and TRBJ2-3; 9 bases align to TRBD2. The CDR3 loop spans 17 amino acids. Trimming took 3 bases from V and 1 from J; bases not matched to a gene: 8. Germline V gene lookup returns CDR1 MDHEN and CDR2 SYDVKM. The CDR3 coding sequence is TGTGCCAGCAGTTTGGGCGGGGGGGCCCGGGGCACAGATACGCAGTATTTT. Encoded protein: CASSLGGGARGTDTQYF. The whole variable domain, remainder taken from reference TRBV28 and TRBJ2-3, is DVKVTQSSRYLVKRTGEKVFLECVQDMDHENMFWYRQDPGLGLRLIYFSYDVKMKEKGDIPEGYSVSREKKERFSLILESASTNQTSMYLCASSLGGGARGTDTQYFGPGTRLTVL.

V usage is TRBV9 and J usage is TRBJ2-2; D unresolved. The CDR3 runs 14 residues. Germline V gives CDR1 SGDLS, CDR2 YYNGEE. The ends were cut back, 0 bases at V and 4 bases at J, with 7 bases in the middle. DNA of the CDR3: TGTGCCAGCAGCGTAGGGGTTAGCACCGGGGAGCTGTTTTTT. This codes for CASSVGVSTGELFF.

The genes are TRBV18 and TRBJ2-3; D may be TRBD2 (7 bases). CDR1 is KGHSH and CDR2 is LQKENI in the germline V gene. Trimming took off 8 bases at V and 0 bases at J, with 15 bases between the two ends. The CDR3 sequence is 15 residues long. CDR3 coding DNA: TGTGCCAGCAGACCACGGGGGGCGAGCACAGATACGCAGTATTTT. Translated: CASRPRGASTDTQYF.

This clonotype has more than one count but fewer than ten. The genes are TRBV7-9 and TRBJ2-3; D is uncertain. Germline CDR1 and CDR2: SEHNR and FQNEAQ (reference sequence). Trimming took off 7 bases at V and 10 bases at J, with 15 bases between the two ends. This CDR3 region has 12 residues. CDR3 in amino acids: CASTRSGSPQYF. The CDR3 nucleotides are TGTGCCAGCACCAGATCTGGTTCCCCGCAGTATTTT.

V and J are TRBV7-6 and TRBJ1-6, with a weak D call TRBD1 (5 bases). Deletions cut 0 bases from V and 0 bases from J, with 9 bases between. The CDR3 extends over 17 amino acids. Germline CDR1 is SGHVS and CDR2 is FNYEAQ. CDR3 coding DNA: TGTGCCAGCAGCTTAGCCGACAGACCCTCCTATAATTCACCCCTCCACTTT. Translation gives CASSLADRPSYNSPLHF.

This clonotype was recorded a few times. The V and J genes are TRBV11-3 and TRBJ2-3; D is perhaps TRBD2 (6 bases). The V end lost 5 bases, the J end lost 6 bases, and 12 bases lay between the germline ends. Germline V lookup: CDR1 SGHNT, CDR2 YENEEA. The CDR3 consists of 13 residues. CDR3 sequence: CASSNGAGDTQYF. The CDR3 region has the DNA TGTGCCAGCAGCAACGGGGCGGGGGATACGCAGTATTTT.

The chain couples TRBV20-1 to TRBJ2-3, with D perhaps assigned TRBD1 or TRBD2 (5 bases each). The germline V and J ends were trimmed by 3 bases and 3 bases, with 10 bases remaining between them. The germline V gene has CDR1 DFQATT and CDR2 SNEGSKA (reference sequence). CDR3 length equals 13 residues. The CDR3 sequence is CSASGTPTDTQYF. CDR3 nucleotides: TGCAGTGCTAGCGGGACCCCTACAGATACGCAGTATTTT.